These T cell receptor beta chains were read from a single sample in a study of T cell changes during pregnancy in multiple sclerosis. Clones were sequenced by immunoSEQ multiplex PCR, and TCRdb holds only the in-frame ones, with some missing. This sample carries fewer than 80,000 clones, about 93% of them seen once, and the ten largest clones take less than 0.15%. The sample consisted of CD4+ T cells from peripheral blood mononuclear cells, taken after pregnancy. Receptors originate from a female donor with multiple sclerosis, enrolled in a pregnancy study. CDR3s include the opening cysteine and the closing phenylalanine or tryptophan. Size is omitted from some rows. Given values are once, few, many or a class for expanded clones.

TRBV21-1 - CASSKGPGSSYNEQFF
TRBV7-9 - CASSLGVTTEGNEQFF
TRBV28 - CASSSYRGRNEGNQPQHF
TRBV7-2 - CASSQSPGQSNYGYTF
TRBV19 few CASSYDRGSYNEQFF
TRBV6-5 - CASSFLTSGGNNEQFF
TRBV18 - CASSPISTGIGNNEQFF
TRBV19 - CASRSATGEQYF
TRBV7-9 - CASSLVVMDRYHEQYF
TRBV7-2 - CASSLVGRSAAQNTEAFF
TRBV18 - CASSPELAGVNEQFF
TRBV27 - CASRPGLLNEKLFF
TRBV25-1 - CASSAGGSYEQYF
TRBV5-4 - CASSLDFGRADTQYF
TRBV5-1 - CASNTGAQETQYF
TRBV9 - CASSVGPAGSGNTIYF
TRBV28 once CASRLAGGPPDTQYF
TRBV30 - CACVHETGGEQFF
TRBV5-4 once CASSPLAGGTDTQYF
TRBV7-9 - CASTEGGGRGQSYEQYF
TRBV19 - CASSIGVRQGDYGYTF
TRBV6-6 once CASSYPRGREQYF
TRBV19 - CASSFLHAGTGELFF
TRBV5-1 - CASSLAGGNNQPQHF
TRBV6-5 - CASTFHPRGDGYTF
TRBV28 - CASSLGGTTNEKLFF
TRBV5-1 - CASAPRGQGTDTQYF
TRBV6-5 - CASSQTGASTDTQYF
TRBV28 - CASSLLVVGVDIQYF
TRBV5-1 - CASSLIGLANTGELFF
TRBV7-2 - CASSAGLAGGNEQFF
TRBV5-4 - CASSFTGRVGYGYTF
TRBV7-2 - CASSLVSLAASSYNEQFF
TRBV2 - CASSELGTPDGKLFF
TRBV18 - CASSPRPGKSSEAFF
TRBV28 - CASSLWEGTGNQPQHF
TRBV7-9 - CASSLPGSQTGELFF
TRBV7-2 - CASSRGPKDTQYF
TRBV15 - CATSRPDGSNYGYTF
TRBV27 - CASSLDRGLYGYTF
TRBV2 - CASWRGGDEQYF
TRBV28 - CASSRDRAGANVLTF
TRBV7-9 - CASSFSGREREQYF
TRBV9 - CASSVASGGPVIQETQYF
TRBV2 - CASCEVSQGSNQPQHF
TRBV20-1 - CSAKTGTEQFF
TRBV2 - CASSEEDRGWTEAFF
TRBV11-3 - CASSGPDRGYLNEQFF
TRBV29-1 - CSVQVRQSLSYNEQFF
TRBV2 - CASRGDTTLRDGYTF
TRBV18 - CASSPIRLAGQFF
TRBV19 - CASSIEGQGFYSNQPQHF
TRBV10-3 - CAISEISGNTGELFF
TRBV18 - CASSPPGLAGGPHNEQFF
TRBV7-9 - CASSLEGKWTYEQYF
TRBV6-6 once CASRSGSSNQPQHF
TRBV29-1 - CSVGTSQETQYF
TRBV5-1 - CASSPATGELFF
TRBV5-1 - CASSLDLAGANEQFF
TRBV5-1 - CASSYSGTSGRLRETQYF